These 32 T cell receptor beta chains originate from one sample sequenced in a study of vaccination effects on CD4 cells after COVID-19. After expansion with viral peptide pools in the ViraFEST assay, antigen-specific CD4+ T cells were sequenced. A 10-day culture period preceded the isolation of CD4+ T cells. Two-dose BNT162b2 or mRNA-1273 vaccination was given to participants. The method was immunoSEQ multiplex PCR; TCRdb's version includes in-frame clones alone and lacks a portion of them. The data contain tens of thousands of clones, about 81% of them singletons. For these receptors, no antigen is known. The input for sequencing was CD4+ T cells from PBMCs cultured with HCoV-229E spike peptides, taken after COVID-19 vaccination. These receptors were obtained from a human donor who received a COVID-19 vaccine.

This sequence joins TRBV30 and TRBJ1-2; D is undetermined. Germline CDR1 is GTSNPN and CDR2 is SVGIG (reference sequence). Trimming pared 0 bases from V and 8 bases from J, leaving 13 bases between. The CDR3 loop spans 13 amino acids. In DNA, the CDR3 is TGTGCCTGGAGTGTACAAAGAGGATGGGGCTACACCTTC. Its protein product is CAWSVQRGWGYTF.

The sample holds a few counts of this clone. The rearrangement uses TRBV5-1 and TRBJ1-3; D remains ambiguous. This CDR3 is built from 15 residues. V dropped 1 base and J dropped 4 bases, with 12 bases sitting between them. Germline assignment: CDR1 SGHRS and CDR2 YFSETQ. Here the CDR3 DNA reads TGCGCCAGCAGCTTGTCATCCGGCTCCGGAAACACCATATATTTT. This translates into CASSLSSGSGNTIYF.

This chain links TRBV19 with TRBJ1-4, with a tentative D call TRBD1 (5 bases). CDR1 is LNHDA, CDR2 SQIVND, per germline (reference sequence). The CDR3 covers 15 residues. Trimming took 3 bases from V and 4 from J, leaving 12 bases between them. CDR3 amino acids: CASSIRRQGNEKLFF. In DNA form, the CDR3 reads TGTGCCAGTAGTATCAGGCGTCAGGGTAATGAAAAACTGTTTTTT.

This clone has just one count. This rearrangement joins TRBV5-1 to TRBJ2-5; D could derive from TRBD1 or TRBD2 (6 bases each). Trimming stripped 6 bases from V and 2 bases from J, with 20 bases between. This CDR3 has 16 residues. Germline-derived CDR1 and CDR2 are SGHRS and YFSETQ. CDR3 in amino acids: CASKYWRGALQETQYF. The CDR3 DNA reads TGCGCCAGCAAATATTGGAGGGGGGCCCTTCAAGAGACCCAGTACTTC.

The rearrangement uses TRBV5-1 and TRBJ2-5; 7 nucleotides agree with TRBD1. Per the germline V gene, CDR1 is SGHRS and CDR2 is YFSETQ. Germline trimming cut 4 bases from V and 0 bases from J; bases unmatched to any gene: 9. The CDR3 runs 16 residues. The CDR3: CASSPTGQTYQETQYF. CDR3 nucleotides: TGCGCCAGCAGCCCCACGGGACAGACGTACCAAGAGACCCAGTACTTC.

This clone came up once. The chain couples TRBV5-1 to TRBJ2-1; 10 nucleotides agree with TRBD1. V lost 5 bases, J lost 6 bases, and 5 bases stayed unmatched. Germline loops: CDR1 SGHRS, CDR2 YFSETQ. The CDR3 runs 14 residues. The CDR3 loop is CASRGDRGPNEQFF. The CDR3 DNA follows: TGCGCCAGCAGGGGGGACAGGGGACCCAATGAGCAGTTCTTC. Full variable domain (rest looked up from reference TRBV5-1 and TRBJ2-1): KAGVTQTPRYLIKTRGQQVTLSCSPISGHRSVSWYQQTPGQGLQFLFEYFSETQRNKGNFPGRFSGRQFSNSRSEMNVSTLELGDSALYLCASRGDRGPNEQFFGPGTRLTVL.

This sequence joins TRBV5-1 and TRBJ2-5, with D possibly being TRBD1 (6 bases). V was clipped by 5 bases and J by 5 bases, with 10 bases between them. Per the germline V gene, CDR1 is SGHRS and CDR2 is YFSETQ. The CDR3 loop spans 12 amino acids. CDR3 in DNA: TGCGCCAGCAGGGATCAGGGGGAGACCCAGTACTTC. Translating it yields CASRDQGETQYF.

The rearrangement links TRBV7-3 to TRBJ2-3; a weak D match, TRBD1 (5 bases). The CDR3 is 14 residues long. The germline CDR1 and CDR2 sequences are SGHTA and FQGTGA. V was cut by 8 bases and J by 6 bases, with 18 bases left in between. CDR3 bases: TGTGCCAGCTCCGGACAACCCCGGTTCGATACGCAGTATTTT. Amino acid sequence: CASSGQPRFDTQYF. Full variable domain (remainder filled in from reference TRBV7-3 and TRBJ2-3): GAGVSQTPSNKVTEKGKYVELRCDPISGHTALYWYRQSLGQGPEFLIYFQGTGAADDSGLPNDRFFAVRPEGSVSTLKIQRTERGDSAVYLCASSGQPRFDTQYFGPGTRLTVL.

This chain links TRBV29-1 with TRBJ2-4; D remains ambiguous. The CDR3 runs 11 residues. The germline V gene has CDR1 SQVTM and CDR2 ANQGSEA. V was cut by 4 bases and J by 8 bases, with 9 bases left in between. The CDR3 DNA sequence: TGCAGCGTTGCTAGGGAAGACATTCAGTACTTC. Its protein product is CSVAREDIQYF. The full variable domain, in which reference TRBV29-1 and TRBJ2-4 provide the parts outside the CDR3, is SAVISQKPSRDICQRGTSLTIQCQVDSQVTMMFWYRQQPGQSLTLIATANQGSEATYESGFVIDKFPISRPNLTFSTLTVSNMSPEDSSIYLCSVAREDIQYFGAGTRLSVL.

J is TRBJ2-2 and V is TRBV5-4, with D perhaps matching TRBD1 or TRBD2 (5 bases each). Germline CDR1 and CDR2: SGHNT and YYREEE (reference sequence). The germline V and J ends were trimmed by 0 bases and 8 bases, with 8 bases remaining between them. The CDR3 runs to 13 residues. The CDR3 reads CASSLAGLGELFF. Written as DNA, the CDR3 is TGTGCCAGCAGCTTGGCGGGGCTGGGGGAGCTGTTTTTT.

This chain joins TRBV23-1 and TRBJ2-3, with D perhaps matching TRBD2 (5 bases). TRBV23-1 is known as an ORF, though its function is uncertain. This CDR3 spans 17 amino acids. With 9 bases removed from V and 1 base from J, the gap between germline ends came to 23 bases. CDR3 DNA sequence: TGCGCCAGTGGGCCCGGGATGGGCGAAAGCGGCACAGATACGCAGTATTTT. It yields the protein CASGPGMGESGTDTQYF.

The rearrangement links TRBV5-1 to TRBJ2-1; D is ambiguous. Germline V CDR1 and CDR2: SGHRS, YFSETQ. Trimming cost V 4 bases and J 0 bases, with 11 bases left between them. There are 15 residues in the CDR3. CDR3 coding DNA: TGCGCCAGCAGCCCCGACGCGAGCTCCTACAATGAGCAGTTCTTC. This sequence encodes CASSPDASSYNEQFF.

The chain links TRBV3-1 (or the pseudogene TRBV3-2) to TRBJ2-5, with D uncertain. Trimming took 8 bases from V and 7 from J, leaving 14 bases between them. This CDR3 spans 12 amino acids. Per germline, CDR1 LGHDT and CDR2 YNNKEL (reference sequence). CDR3: CASQYGSGTQYF. The CDR3, as DNA: TGTGCCAGCCAGTACGGGTCAGGGACCCAGTACTTC.

The V call is TRBV9, the J call TRBJ2-3, with 8 bases identical to TRBD1. Losses at the gene ends were 1 base for V and 5 bases for J; bases not matched to a gene: 3. CDR1 SGDLS and CDR2 YYNGEE come from the germline V gene. The CDR3 contains 14 residues. The CDR3 DNA reads TGTGCCAGCAGCGTACAGGGGGCAAAAGATACGCAGTATTTT. Protein product: CASSVQGAKDTQYF.

The chain couples TRBV7-9 to TRBJ1-5; no definite D call. The CDR3 consists of 13 residues. V shed 1 base and J shed 1 base, with 2 bases lying between them. Germline CDR1 is SEHNR and CDR2 is FQNEAQ (reference sequence). The CDR3 here is CASSLESNQPQHF. CDR3 bases: TGTGCCAGCAGCTTAGAGAGCAATCAGCCCCAGCATTTT.

The CDR3 DNA is TGTGCCAGCAGTTACAACCTGCAAGAGACCCAGTACTTC. This codes for CASSYNLQETQYF. The chain recombines TRBV6-5 with TRBJ2-5; no clear D gene. The CDR3 has 13 residues. V lost 2 bases and J 2 bases, leaving 6 bases between the germline ends. CDR1 MNHEY and CDR2 SVGAGI come from the germline V gene.

V is TRBV7-2 and J is TRBJ2-5, with 8 nucleotides matching TRBD2. V lost 3 bases and J lost 3; bases outside the gene matches: 3. The germline gives CDR1 SGHTA, CDR2 FQGNSA. This CDR3 has 14 amino acids. CDR3 sequence: CASSFAGGKETQYF. CDR3 in DNA: TGTGCCAGCAGCTTCGCGGGGGGTAAAGAGACCCAGTACTTC. The complete variable domain, with remaining parts taken from reference TRBV7-2 and TRBJ2-5, reads GAGVSQSPSNKVTEKGKDVELRCDPISGHTALYWYRQSLGQGLEFLIYFQGNSAPDKSGLPSDRFSAERTGGSVSTLTIQRTQQEDSAVYLCASSFAGGKETQYFGPGTRLLVL.

The chain links TRBV6-5 to TRBJ2-7; D possibly corresponds to TRBD1 (6 bases). The V and J ends lost 8 bases and 0 bases respectively, with 14 bases between them. CDR1 is MNHEY and CDR2 is SVGAGI in the germline V gene. The CDR3 consists of 14 residues. The CDR3 here is CASDRDTSSYEQYV. In nucleotides, the CDR3 is TGTGCCAGCGACCGGGACACTAGCTCCTACGAGCAGTACGTC.

In DNA form, the CDR3 reads TGTGCCAGCAGTGAAATAAGTGGTGGCTACACCTTC. Its translation is CASSEISGGYTF. The V call is TRBV2, the J call TRBJ1-2; unclear D gene. CDR3 length: 12 amino acids. The V end lost 2 bases, the J end lost 7 bases, and 8 bases lay between the germline ends. The germline CDR1 and CDR2 sequences are SNHLY and FYNNEI.

This chain joins TRBV19 and TRBJ1-5, with 7 bases that match TRBD1. The CDR3 contains 14 residues. CDR1 is LNHDA, CDR2 SQIVND, per germline (reference sequence). V shed 5 bases, J shed 4 bases, and the junction held 5 bases outside the gene matches. The CDR3 here is CASSSQQGNQPQHF. In DNA form, the CDR3 reads TGTGCCAGTAGTTCACAACAGGGGAATCAGCCCCAGCATTTT.

The CDR3 sequence is CASSAGGYTDTQYF. The CDR3 DNA reads as TGCGCCAGCAGTGCGGGGGGATACACAGATACGCAGTATTTT. This chain links TRBV5-1 with TRBJ2-3; 8 bases are a match to TRBD2. CDR1 and CDR2 from the germline V gene are SGHRS and YFSETQ. Unmatched junction bases numbered 4, after V lost 5 bases and J lost 2 bases. The CDR3 is 14 amino acids.

The chain recombines TRBV12-3 or TRBV12-4 with TRBJ2-1; 7 nucleotides align to TRBD2. This CDR3 has 13 residues. The trim removed 7 bases at V and 7 bases at J, leaving 7 bases unmatched. CDR3 nucleotide sequence: TGTGCCAGCACCAGGACTAGTAGTAATGAGCAGTTCTTC. It translates to CASTRTSSNEQFF.

The chain couples TRBV6-6 to TRBJ2-3; TRBD1 is a possible D gene (6 bases). CDR3 length: 14 amino acids. With 2 bases removed from V and 3 bases from J, the gap between germline ends came to 9 bases. Germline CDR1 and CDR2: MNHNY and SVGAGI (reference sequence). The CDR3 coding sequence is TGTGCCAGCAGTTACGACAGGATAACAGATACGCAGTATTTT. Its translation is CASSYDRITDTQYF.

The rearrangement links TRBV7-3 to TRBJ2-2, with D maybe TRBD2 (5 bases). The ends were cut back, 5 bases at V and 7 bases at J, with 14 bases in the middle. This CDR3 region has 14 residues. Per the germline V gene, CDR1 is SGHTA and CDR2 is FQGTGA. This chain's CDR3 is CASSPSGGHGELFF. The DNA for the CDR3 is TGTGCCAGCAGCCCCTCGGGCGGGCACGGGGAGCTGTTTTTT.

The chain carries TRBV7-3 and TRBJ2-1, with 11 nucleotides matching TRBD2. Per the germline V gene, CDR1 is SGHTA and CDR2 is FQGTGA. The CDR3 loop spans 19 amino acids. Trimming took 4 bases from V and 0 from J; bases not matched to a gene: 11. The CDR3 protein is CASSSLLAGGRSSYNEQFF. For the CDR3, the DNA is TGTGCCAGCAGCTCGCTCCTAGCGGGGGGACGCAGCTCCTACAATGAGCAGTTCTTC.

The chain combines TRBV6-5 with TRBJ1-5; no clear D. Germline loops: CDR1 MNHEY, CDR2 SVGAGI. The CDR3 covers 15 residues. V was shortened by 6 bases and J by 0 bases, with 12 bases between the two germline ends. CDR3 in amino acids: CASRNIGVSNQPQHF. In DNA form, the CDR3 reads TGTGCCAGCAGAAATATTGGGGTTAGCAATCAGCCCCAGCATTTT.

V is TRBV6-2 or TRBV6-3 and J is TRBJ2-1; TRBD2 might be the D (6 bases). With 4 bases removed from V and 5 bases from J, the gap between germline ends came to 9 bases. CDR1 MNHEY and CDR2 SVGEGT come from the germline V gene. The CDR3 is made up of 13 amino acids. In nucleotides, the CDR3 is TGTGCCAGCAGTTTGGGGAGGAACAATGAGCAGTTCTTC. This translates into CASSLGRNNEQFF.

The chain uses TRBV27 and TRBJ1-6; 7 positions agree with TRBD1. Germline CDR1 and CDR2: MNHEY and SMNVEV (reference sequence). The CDR3 contains 14 residues. V was clipped by 5 bases and J by 13 bases; unmatched bases: 11. DNA for the CDR3: TGTGCCAGCAGTGGCACTACAGGGGTCAAGCCCCTCCACTTT. Translated, it gives CASSGTTGVKPLHF.

The table lists this clone with a count of one. The chain recombines TRBV20-1 with TRBJ2-1; tentative D call: TRBD2 (5 bases). CDR3 length equals 11 residues. Germline assignment: CDR1 DFQATT and CDR2 SNEGSKA (reference sequence). V was trimmed by 5 bases and J by 7 bases, leaving 9 bases between them. CDR3: CSAETINEQFF. CDR3 in DNA: TGCAGTGCTGAGACTATTAATGAGCAGTTCTTC.

The chain uses TRBV30 and TRBJ1-6; possibly TRBD1 for D (5 bases). Germline CDR1 is GTSNPN and CDR2 is SVGIG (reference sequence). This CDR3 contains 19 residues. V shed 0 bases and J shed 5 bases, with 23 bases lying between them. DNA for the CDR3: TGTGCCTGGAGTGTACTGATGTGGCGACTGGGGGAGGATAATTCACCCCTCCACTTT. This gives the protein CAWSVLMWRLGEDNSPLHF.

This chain links TRBV4-2 with TRBJ1-1; D not certain. The V end lost 0 bases, the J end lost 8 bases, and 22 bases lay between the germline ends. The CDR3 has 17 amino acids. Germline V gene data show CDR1 as LGHNA and CDR2 as YNFKEQ. The CDR3 protein is CASSQDRKGSWAREAFF. The CDR3 coding sequence is TGTGCCAGCAGCCAAGATAGAAAAGGCTCCTGGGCCCGAGAAGCTTTCTTT.

This chain links TRBV15 with TRBJ1-5, with D unresolved. Germline CDR1 is LNHNV and CDR2 is YYDKDF (reference sequence). Trimming left V 4 bases short and J 5 bases short, with 15 bases between. This CDR3 has 15 amino acids. This CDR3 is CATSIQRSSHQPQHF. DNA of the CDR3: TGTGCCACCAGCATACAACGGTCTTCGCATCAGCCCCAGCATTTT.